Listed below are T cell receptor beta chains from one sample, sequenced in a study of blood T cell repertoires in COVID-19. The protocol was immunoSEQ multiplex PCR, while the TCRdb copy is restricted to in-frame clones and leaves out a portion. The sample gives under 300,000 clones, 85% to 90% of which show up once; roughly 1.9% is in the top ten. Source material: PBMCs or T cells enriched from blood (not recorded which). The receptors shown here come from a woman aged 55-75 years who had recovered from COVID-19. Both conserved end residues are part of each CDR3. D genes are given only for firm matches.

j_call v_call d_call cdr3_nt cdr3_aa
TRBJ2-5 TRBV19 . TGTGCCAGTAGCCCTGGGCGTATCCAAGAGACCCAGTACTTC CASSPGRIQETQYF
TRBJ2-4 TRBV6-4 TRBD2 TGTGCCAGCAGTCGGGAGGGTGGGGACATTCAGTACTTC CASSREGGDIQYF
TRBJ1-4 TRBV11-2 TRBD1 TGTGCCAGCATGGGCAGGGGGCTAATATTTTATGAAAAACTGTTTTTT CASMGRGLIFYEKLFF
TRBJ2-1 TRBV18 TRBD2 TGTGCCAGCTCACCATCCGGGAGGACAAACTCCTACAATGAGCAGTTCTTC CASSPSGRTNSYNEQFF
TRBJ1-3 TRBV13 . TGTGCCAGCAGCTCCCTAAGCTCTGGAAACACCATATATTTT CASSSLSSGNTIYF
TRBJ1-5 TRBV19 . TGTGCCAGTAACCGGGGAAGTATAGATCAGCCCCAGCATTTT CASNRGSIDQPQHF
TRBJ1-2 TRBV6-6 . TGTGCCAGCAGTTACTCAACAGGGAGTGGCTACACCTTC CASSYSTGSGYTF
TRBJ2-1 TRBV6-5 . TGTGCCAGCAGTTACTTACAGCCGGGGTACAATGAGCAGTTCTTC CASSYLQPGYNEQFF
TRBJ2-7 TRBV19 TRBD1 TGTGCCACCGCCCCCGGGACAGGGGCCTACGAGCAGTACTTC CATAPGTGAYEQYF
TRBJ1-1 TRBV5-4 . TGTGCCAGCAGCTTGGGTATGACACTTAACACTGAAGCTTTCTTT CASSLGMTLNTEAFF
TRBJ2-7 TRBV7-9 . TGTGCCAGCGGGGGGACGGGAAGCTCCTACGAGCAGTACTTC CASGGTGSSYEQYF
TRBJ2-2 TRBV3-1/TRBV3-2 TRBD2 TGTGCCAGCAGCCGCGGGACTAGCGGCTCCGGGGAGCTGTTTTTT CASSRGTSGSGELFF
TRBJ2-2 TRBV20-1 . TGCAGTGCTAGAGATCGTGTAGAGCTGTTTTTT CSARDRVELFF
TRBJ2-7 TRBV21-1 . TGTGCCAGCAGCAAAGGTTCGGCAGGTGAGGGTTACGAGCAGTACTTC CASSKGSAGEGYEQYF
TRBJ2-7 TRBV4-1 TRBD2 TGCGCCAGCAGCCAAGGTTACAGCGGGGCCTTCTACGAGCAGTACTTC CASSQGYSGAFYEQYF
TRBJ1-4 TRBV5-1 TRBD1 TGCGCCAGCAGATCGCAGGGGGCCATTAATGAAAAACTGTTTTTT CASRSQGAINEKLFF
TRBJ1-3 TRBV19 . TGTGCCAGTAGCATATGGCTTGGCGGGTCTGGAAACACCATATATTTT CASSIWLGGSGNTIYF
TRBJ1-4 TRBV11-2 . TGTGCCAGCAGCTTGCCGAATGGGACACAGACTTGGAGTGAAAAACTGTTTTTT CASSLPNGTQTWSEKLFF
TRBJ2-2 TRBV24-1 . TGTGCCAGCCAACCTAGCTTGCCTCTTACCGGGGAGCTGTTTTTT CASQPSLPLTGELFF
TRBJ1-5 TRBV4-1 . TGCGCCAGCAGCCAGGCACAGGCAGAGAATCAGCCCCAGCATTTT CASSQAQAENQPQHF
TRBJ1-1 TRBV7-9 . TGTGCCAGCCATGGGGGGAGCGGTACTGAAGCTTTCTTT CASHGGSGTEAFF
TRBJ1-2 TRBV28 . TGTGCCAGCAGCTCCTTGGCCTATGGCTACACCTTC CASSSLAYGYTF
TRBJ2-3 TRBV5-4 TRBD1 TGTGCCAGCAGAACCGGGACAGGGGGCTCAGATACGCAGTATTTT CASRTGTGGSDTQYF
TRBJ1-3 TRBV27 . TGTGCCACTAAGCGAGGAGACACCATATATTTT CATKRGDTIYF
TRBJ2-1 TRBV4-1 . TGCGCCAGCAGCCAAGATCTAGTTGGAGTCAGCGCGCAGTTCTTC CASSQDLVGVSAQFF